The clone carrying this T cell receptor (beta chain) was seen a few times. Germline V lookup: CDR1 SGHRS, CDR2 YFSETQ. This CDR3 has 13 residues. V lost 4 bases, J lost 2 bases, and 9 bases lay in between. Donors uniformly comprised healthy Caucasians. TCRdb passed the 5' RACE reads through MiXCR, listing each CDR3 protein once. This table has about 470,000 distinct CDR3 sequences, approximately 25% appearing once. This record comes from a study of identical twins. Separately, the same data were catalogued under a study of T cells expressing NK-cell markers. In that study: The share of CD8+ T cells held by dominant NKG2C+ clonotypes was roughly 1.0-8% in more than 5 donors.

Sequenced material: CD4+ T cells sorted from blood. This sequence was found in a woman in her late teens or twenties in good health. V is TRBV5-1 and J is TRBJ1-1; D call uncertain. CDR3 bases: TGCGCCAGCAGCGCCGAGCCTAACACTGAAGCTTTCTTT. Translation: CASSAEPNTEAFF.